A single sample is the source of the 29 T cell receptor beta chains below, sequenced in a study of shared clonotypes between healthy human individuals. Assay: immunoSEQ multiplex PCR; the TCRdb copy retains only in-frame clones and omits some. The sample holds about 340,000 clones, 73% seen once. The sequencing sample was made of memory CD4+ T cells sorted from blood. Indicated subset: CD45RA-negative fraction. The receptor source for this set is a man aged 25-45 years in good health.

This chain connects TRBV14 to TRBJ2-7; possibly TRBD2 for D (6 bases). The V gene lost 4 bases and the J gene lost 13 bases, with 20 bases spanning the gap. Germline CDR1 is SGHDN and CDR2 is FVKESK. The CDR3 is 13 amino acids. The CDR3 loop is CASSPRDSTFAYF. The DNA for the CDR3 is TGTGCCAGCAGCCCCCGGGACTCCACTTTCGCCTACTTC. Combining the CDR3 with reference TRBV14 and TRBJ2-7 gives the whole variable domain EAGVTQFPSHSVIEKGQTVTLRCDPISGHDNLYWYRRVMGKEIKFLLHFVKESKQDESGMPNNRFLAERTGGTYSTLKVQPAELEDSGVYFCASSPRDSTFAYFGPGTRLTVT.

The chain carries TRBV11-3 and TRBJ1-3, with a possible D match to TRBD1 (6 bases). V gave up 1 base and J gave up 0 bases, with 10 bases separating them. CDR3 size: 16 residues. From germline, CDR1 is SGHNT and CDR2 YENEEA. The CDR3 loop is CASSLGGASSGNTIYF. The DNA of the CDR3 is TGTGCCAGCAGCTTAGGGGGGGCCTCCTCTGGAAACACCATATATTTT.

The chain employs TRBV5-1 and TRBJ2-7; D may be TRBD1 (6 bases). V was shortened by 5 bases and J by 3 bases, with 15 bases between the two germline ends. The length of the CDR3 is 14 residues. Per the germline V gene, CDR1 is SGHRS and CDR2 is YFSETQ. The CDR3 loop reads CASRNVGHHYEQYF. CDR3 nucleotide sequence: TGCGCCAGCAGGAACGTGGGACACCACTACGAGCAGTACTTC.

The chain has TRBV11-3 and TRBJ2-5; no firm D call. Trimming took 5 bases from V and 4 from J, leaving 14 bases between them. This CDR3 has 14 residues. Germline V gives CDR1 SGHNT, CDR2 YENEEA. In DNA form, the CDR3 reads TGTGCCAGCAGCCGAAATCGAGGTTTAGAGACCCAGTACTTC. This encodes CASSRNRGLETQYF.

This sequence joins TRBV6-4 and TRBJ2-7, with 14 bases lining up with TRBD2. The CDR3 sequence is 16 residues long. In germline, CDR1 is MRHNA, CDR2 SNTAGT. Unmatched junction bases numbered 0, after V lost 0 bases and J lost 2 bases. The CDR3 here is CASSDSTSGRAYEQYF. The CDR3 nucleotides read TGTGCCAGCAGTGACTCGACTAGCGGGAGGGCCTACGAGCAGTACTTC.

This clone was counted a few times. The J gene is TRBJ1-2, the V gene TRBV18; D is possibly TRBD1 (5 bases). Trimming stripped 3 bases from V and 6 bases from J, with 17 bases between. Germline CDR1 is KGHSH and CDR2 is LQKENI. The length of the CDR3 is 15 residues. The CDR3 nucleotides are TGTGCCAGCTCACCTTGGGGGAAGCTACAGGATGGCTACACCTTC. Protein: CASSPWGKLQDGYTF.

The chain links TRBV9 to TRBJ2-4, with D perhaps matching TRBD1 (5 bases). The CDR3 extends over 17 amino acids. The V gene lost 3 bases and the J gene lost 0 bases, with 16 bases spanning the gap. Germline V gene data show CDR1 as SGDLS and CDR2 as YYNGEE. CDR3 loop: CASSATQGPIAKNIQYF. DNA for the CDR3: TGTGCCAGCAGCGCGACCCAGGGCCCCATAGCCAAAAACATTCAGTACTTC.

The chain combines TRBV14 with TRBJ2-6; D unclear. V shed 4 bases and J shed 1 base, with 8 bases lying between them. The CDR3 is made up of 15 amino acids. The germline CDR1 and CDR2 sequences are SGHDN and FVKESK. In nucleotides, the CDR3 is TGTGCCAGCAGCCGATTAAGGTCTGGGGCCAACGTCCTGACTTTC. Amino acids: CASSRLRSGANVLTF.

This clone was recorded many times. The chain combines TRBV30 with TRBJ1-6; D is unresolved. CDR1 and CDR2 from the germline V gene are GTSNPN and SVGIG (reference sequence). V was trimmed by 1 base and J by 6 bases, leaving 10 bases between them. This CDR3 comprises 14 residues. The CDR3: CAWSALGFNSPLHF. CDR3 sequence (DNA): TGTGCCTGGAGTGCATTGGGGTTTAATTCACCCCTCCACTTT. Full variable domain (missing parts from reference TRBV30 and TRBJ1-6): SQTIHQWPATLVQPVGSPLSLECTVEGTSNPNLYWYRQAAGRGLQLLFYSVGIGQISSEVPQNLSASRPQDRQFILSSKKLLLSDSGFYLCAWSALGFNSPLHFGNGTRLTVT.

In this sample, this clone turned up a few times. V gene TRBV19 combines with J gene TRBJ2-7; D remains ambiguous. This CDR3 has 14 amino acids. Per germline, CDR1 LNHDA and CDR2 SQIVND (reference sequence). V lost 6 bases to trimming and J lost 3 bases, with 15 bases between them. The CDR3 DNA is TGTGCCAGTAGCCCAAGTAGGACGAACTACGAGCAGTACTTC. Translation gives CASSPSRTNYEQYF.

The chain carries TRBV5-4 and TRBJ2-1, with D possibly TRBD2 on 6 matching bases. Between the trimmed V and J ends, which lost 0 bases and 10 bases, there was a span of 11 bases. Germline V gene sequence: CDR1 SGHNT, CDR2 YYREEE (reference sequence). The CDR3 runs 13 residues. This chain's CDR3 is CASSLERVREQFF. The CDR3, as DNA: TGTGCCAGCAGCTTGGAGCGGGTCCGGGAGCAGTTCTTC.

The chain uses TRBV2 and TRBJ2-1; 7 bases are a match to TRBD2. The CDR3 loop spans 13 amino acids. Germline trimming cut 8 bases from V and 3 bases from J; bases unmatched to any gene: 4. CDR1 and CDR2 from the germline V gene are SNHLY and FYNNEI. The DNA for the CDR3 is TGTGCCAGCGCCCCGGGAGGCTACAATGAGCAGTTCTTC. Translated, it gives CASAPGGYNEQFF.

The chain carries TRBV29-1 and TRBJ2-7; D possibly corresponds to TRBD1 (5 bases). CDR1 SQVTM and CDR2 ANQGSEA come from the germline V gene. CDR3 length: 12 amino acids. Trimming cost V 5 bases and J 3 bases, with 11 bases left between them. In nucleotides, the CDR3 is TGCAGCGTTTTCGGTCAGGGCTACGAGCAGTACTTC. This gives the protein CSVFGQGYEQYF.

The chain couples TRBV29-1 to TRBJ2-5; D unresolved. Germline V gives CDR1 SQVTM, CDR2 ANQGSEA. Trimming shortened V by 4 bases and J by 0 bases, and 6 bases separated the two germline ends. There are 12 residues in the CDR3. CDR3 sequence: CSVGNYQETQYF. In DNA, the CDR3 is TGCAGCGTTGGGAATTACCAAGAGACCCAGTACTTC.

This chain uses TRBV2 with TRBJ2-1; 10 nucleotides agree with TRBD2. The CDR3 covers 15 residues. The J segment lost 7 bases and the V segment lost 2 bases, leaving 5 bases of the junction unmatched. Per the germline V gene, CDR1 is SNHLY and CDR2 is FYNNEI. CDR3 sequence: CASSELAGVTNEQFF. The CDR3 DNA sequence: TGTGCCAGCAGTGAACTAGCGGGAGTTACGAATGAGCAGTTCTTC.

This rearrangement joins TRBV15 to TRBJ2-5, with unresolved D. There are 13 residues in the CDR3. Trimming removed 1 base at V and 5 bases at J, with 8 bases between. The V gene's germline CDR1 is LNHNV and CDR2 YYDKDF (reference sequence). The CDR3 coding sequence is TGTGCCACCAGCAGAGTTAAGTGGGAGACCCAGTACTTC. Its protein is CATSRVKWETQYF.

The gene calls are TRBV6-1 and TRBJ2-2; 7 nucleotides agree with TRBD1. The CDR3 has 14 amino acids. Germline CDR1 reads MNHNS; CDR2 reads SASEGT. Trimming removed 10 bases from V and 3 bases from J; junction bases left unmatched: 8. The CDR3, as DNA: TGTGCCACGGGGACAGAGGAGTACACCGGGGAGCTGTTTTTT. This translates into CATGTEEYTGELFF.

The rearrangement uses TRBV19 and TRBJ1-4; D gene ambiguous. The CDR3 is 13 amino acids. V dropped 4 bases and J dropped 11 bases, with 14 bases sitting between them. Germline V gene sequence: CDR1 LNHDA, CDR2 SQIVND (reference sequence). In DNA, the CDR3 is TGTGCCAGTAGTACGGAACCAGCTCTTAAACTGTTTTTT. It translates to CASSTEPALKLFF.

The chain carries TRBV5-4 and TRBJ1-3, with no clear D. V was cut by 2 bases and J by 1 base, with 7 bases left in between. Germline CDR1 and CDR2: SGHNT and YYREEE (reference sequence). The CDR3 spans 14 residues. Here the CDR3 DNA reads TGTGCCAGCAGCTTAATAGGTTCTGGAAACACCATATATTTT. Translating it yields CASSLIGSGNTIYF.

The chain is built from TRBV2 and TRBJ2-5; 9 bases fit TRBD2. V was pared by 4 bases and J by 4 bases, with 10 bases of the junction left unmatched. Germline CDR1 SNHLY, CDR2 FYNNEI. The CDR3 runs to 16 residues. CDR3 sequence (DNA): TGTGCCAGCAGTGCGGAGACTAGCGGAGTATCAGAGACCCAGTACTTC. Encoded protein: CASSAETSGVSETQYF.

CDR3 in DNA: TGCGCCAGCAGCTTGGCTAGGTGGGCCACAGATACGCAGTATTTT. Translation: CASSLARWATDTQYF. The V and J genes are TRBV5-1 and TRBJ2-3; D gene unclear. V was shortened by 0 bases and J by 2 bases, with 10 bases between the two germline ends. Germline lookup yields CDR1 SGHRS and CDR2 YFSETQ. The length of the CDR3 is 15 residues.

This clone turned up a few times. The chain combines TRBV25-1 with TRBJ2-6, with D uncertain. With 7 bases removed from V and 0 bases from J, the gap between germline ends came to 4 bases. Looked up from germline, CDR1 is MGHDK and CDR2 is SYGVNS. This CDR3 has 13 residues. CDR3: CASTGSGANVLTF. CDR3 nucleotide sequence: TGTGCCAGCACGGGCTCTGGGGCCAACGTCCTGACTTTC.

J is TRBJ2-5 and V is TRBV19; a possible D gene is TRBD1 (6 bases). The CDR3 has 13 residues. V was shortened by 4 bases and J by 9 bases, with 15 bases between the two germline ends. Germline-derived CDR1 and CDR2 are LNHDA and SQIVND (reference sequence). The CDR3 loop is CASSRDRLEAQYF. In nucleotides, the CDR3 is TGTGCCAGTAGTAGAGACAGGCTGGAGGCCCAGTACTTC. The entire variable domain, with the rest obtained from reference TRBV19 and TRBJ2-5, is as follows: DGGITQSPKYLFRKEGQNVTLSCEQNLNHDAMYWYRQDPGQGLRLIYYSQIVNDFQKGDIAEGYSVSREKKESFPLTVTSAQKNPTAFYLCASSRDRLEAQYFGPGTRLLVL.

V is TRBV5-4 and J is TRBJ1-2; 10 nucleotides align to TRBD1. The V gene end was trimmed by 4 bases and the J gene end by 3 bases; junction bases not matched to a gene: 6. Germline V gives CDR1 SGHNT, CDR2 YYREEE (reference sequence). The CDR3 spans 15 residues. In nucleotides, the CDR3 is TGTGCCAGCAGCATCGGGACAGGGGCCGACTATGGCTACACCTTC. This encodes CASSIGTGADYGYTF.

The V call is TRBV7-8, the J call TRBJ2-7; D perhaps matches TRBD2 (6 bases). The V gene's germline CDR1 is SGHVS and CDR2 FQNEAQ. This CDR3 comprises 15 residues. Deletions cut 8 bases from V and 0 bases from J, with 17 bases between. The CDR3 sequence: CASRGRRGNSYEQYF. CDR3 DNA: TGTGCCAGCCGCGGACGGAGGGGAAACTCCTACGAGCAGTACTTC.

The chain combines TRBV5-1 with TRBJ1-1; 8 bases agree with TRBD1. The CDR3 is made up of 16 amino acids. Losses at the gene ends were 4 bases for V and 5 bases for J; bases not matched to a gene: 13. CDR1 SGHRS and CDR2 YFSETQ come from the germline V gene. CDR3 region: CASSTGTGGDRTEAFF. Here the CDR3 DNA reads TGCGCCAGCAGCACCGGGACAGGAGGGGATAGGACTGAAGCTTTCTTT.

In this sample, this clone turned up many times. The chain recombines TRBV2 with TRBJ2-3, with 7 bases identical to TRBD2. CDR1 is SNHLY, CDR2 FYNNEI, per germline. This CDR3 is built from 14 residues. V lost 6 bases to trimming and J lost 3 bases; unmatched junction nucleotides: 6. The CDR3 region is CASRQAGITDTQYF. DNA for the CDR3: TGTGCCAGCAGGCAAGCGGGAATTACAGATACGCAGTATTTT.

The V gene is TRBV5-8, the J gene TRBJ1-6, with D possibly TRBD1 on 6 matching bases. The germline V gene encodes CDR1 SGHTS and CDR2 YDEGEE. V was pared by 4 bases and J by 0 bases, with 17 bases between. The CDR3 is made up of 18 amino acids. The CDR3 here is CASSRTWGLSSYNSPLHF. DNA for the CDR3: TGTGCCAGCAGCCGAACGTGGGGGCTCAGCTCCTATAATTCACCCCTCCACTTT.

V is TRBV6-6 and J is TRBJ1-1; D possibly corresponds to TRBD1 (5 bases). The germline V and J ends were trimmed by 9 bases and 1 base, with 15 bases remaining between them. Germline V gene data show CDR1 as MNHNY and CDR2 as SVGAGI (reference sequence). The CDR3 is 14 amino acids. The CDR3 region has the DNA TGTGCCAGTCAGAGTCCGGGGGGGAACACTGAAGCTTTCTTT. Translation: CASQSPGGNTEAFF.